This T cell receptor (beta chain) comes out of a study of glioma-infiltrating T cells. General study points: Signature shared blood CDR3 motifs were enriched in low-divergence and depleted in high-divergence patients. Above-expected tissue-blood divergence occurred in all gliomas, most in low-grade ones. Tissue and blood shared very few CDR3 sequences.

Details on this clonotype: Its antigen is not identified. At one boundary the junction diverges from the germline segment, which might be a read error.

This CDR3 has 15 amino acids. Germline CDR1 and CDR2: SGHNT and YYREEE (reference sequence). Amplification of TCR alpha and beta CDR3 regions from RNA used iRepertoire nested multiplex PCR. MiXCR, run by TCRdb on the multiplex PCR reads, gives a single entry per CDR3 protein. The sample records a few hundred thousand distinct CDR3 sequences, approximately 42% being singletons. Sequences were obtained from glioma tissue, nonneoplastic brain tissue, or PBMCs (not recorded which). The chain recombines TRBV5-4 with TRBJ2-3, with TRBD2 identical over 7 bases. This sequence was found in a human donor with low-grade glioma or glioblastoma, undergoing nonglioma brain surgery, or in good health (not recorded which). The CDR3 nucleotides read TGTGCCATCAGCCTTAGCGGGTCGGGCACAGATACGCAGTATTTT. Protein sequence: CAISLSGSGTDTQYF.